Shown below are 9 T cell receptor beta chains from a single sample sequenced in a study of T cells in localized non-small cell lung cancer. Some clones are missing from TCRdb's copy, which holds only in-frame ones; the method was immunoSEQ multiplex PCR. The sample lists about 31,000 clones; 70% to 90% were seen once. Specimen: peripheral blood mononuclear cells, collected before any cancer treatment. Receptors originate from a woman between 35 and 70 years old with stage III lung adenocarcinoma.

In nucleotides, the CDR3 is TGTGCCAGTAGACAGGGTTCGCTTGACACCGGGGAGCTGTTTTTT. Translation: CASRQGSLDTGELFF. This chain connects TRBV19 to TRBJ2-2, with D possibly matching TRBD1 (6 bases). The CDR3 consists of 15 residues. The germline V gene encodes CDR1 LNHDA and CDR2 SQIVND (reference sequence). V lost 6 bases, J lost 3 bases, and 14 bases lay in between.

The CDR3 DNA is TGTGCCAGCAGTTTCGGGGGGACAGGTCAAGTTGAGCAGTACTTC. Translating it yields CASSFGGTGQVEQYF. The chain carries TRBV28 and TRBJ2-7; perhaps TRBD1 as D (8 bases). Trimming removed 3 bases at V and 7 bases at J, with 19 bases between. The CDR3 is 15 residues long. The germline gives CDR1 MDHEN, CDR2 SYDVKM.

This sequence joins TRBV6-1 and TRBJ1-1; 7 bases match TRBD1. The CDR3 runs to 13 residues. Trimming removed 6 bases from V and 6 bases from J; junction bases left unmatched: 7. The germline V gene has CDR1 MNHNS and CDR2 SASEGT. As DNA, the CDR3 is TGTGCCAGCAGGTCCGACAGGGCCGCTGAAGCTTTCTTT. Encoded protein: CASRSDRAAEAFF.

The sample holds one count of this clone. V gene TRBV29-1 combines with J gene TRBJ1-2; 7 bases agree with TRBD1. With 1 base clipped from V and 0 bases from J, the junction kept 17 bases outside the gene matches. The CDR3 is made up of 19 amino acids. Germline V gene data show CDR1 as SQVTM and CDR2 as ANQGSEA. The CDR3 DNA reads as TGCAGCGTTGAAGTGAGGGGGCCGGGGGGCCCGCTTACTAACTATGGCTACACCTTC. Translating it yields CSVEVRGPGGPLTNYGYTF. Full variable domain (outside the CDR3, taken from reference TRBV29-1 and TRBJ1-2): SAVISQKPSRDICQRGTSLTIQCQVDSQVTMMFWYRQQPGQSLTLIATANQGSEATYESGFVIDKFPISRPNLTFSTLTVSNMSPEDSSIYLCSVEVRGPGGPLTNYGYTFGSGTRLTVV.

This chain links TRBV25-1 with TRBJ2-7, with 9 bases matching TRBD2. Germline CDR1 and CDR2: MGHDK and SYGVNS. V was pared by 3 bases and J by 2 bases, with 5 bases of the junction left unmatched. The CDR3 covers 15 residues. CDR3 DNA sequence: TGTGCCAGCAGTGATTCTGGCGGGAGGGCCTACGAGCAGTACTTC. Amino acid sequence: CASSDSGGRAYEQYF.

This clone was picked up a small number of times. The chain joins TRBV30 to TRBJ1-2, with TRBD1 identical over 8 bases. V was clipped by 5 bases and J by 8 bases; unmatched bases: 7. The CDR3 length is 12 residues. Germline CDR1 is GTSNPN and CDR2 is SVGIG (reference sequence). CDR3 bases: TGTGCCTGGGGCATGGGGACAGGCGGCTACACCTTC. It encodes CAWGMGTGGYTF.

The rearrangement links TRBV7-3 to TRBJ1-1; TRBD1 matches at 8 bases. This CDR3 region has 15 residues. Trimming removed 2 bases from V and 5 bases from J; junction bases left unmatched: 7. The germline V gene encodes CDR1 SGHTA and CDR2 FQGTGA. In DNA form, the CDR3 reads TGTGCCAGCAGCTTAGGGACAGGAGGTCGGACTGAAGCTTTCTTT. It encodes CASSLGTGGRTEAFF.

The gene calls are TRBV5-6 and TRBJ1-2; 8 positions agree with TRBD1. The CDR3 contains 14 residues. Germline V gene lookup returns CDR1 SGHDT and CDR2 YYEEEE. Losses at the gene ends were 0 bases for V and 5 bases for J; bases not matched to a gene: 3. The CDR3 sequence: CASSLADRGYGYTF. The DNA for the CDR3 is TGTGCCAGCAGCTTGGCTGACAGGGGTTATGGCTACACCTTC.

This chain uses TRBV6-1 with TRBJ1-4; D uncertain. The V and J ends lost 1 base and 7 bases respectively, with 4 bases between them. Germline V gene sequence: CDR1 MNHNS, CDR2 SASEGT. The CDR3 is 12 residues long. CDR3: CASSEVGEKLFF. The CDR3 coding sequence is TGTGCCAGCAGTGAAGTTGGTGAAAAACTGTTTTTT.